This is a list of T cell receptor beta chains from one sample in a study of glioma-infiltrating T cells. TCRdb reprocessed the multiplex PCR reads via MiXCR and lists one record per CDR3 protein. Of under 200,000 distinct CDR3 sequences listed, about 46% are singletons. Sequencing input: glioma tissue, nonneoplastic brain tissue, or PBMCs (not recorded which). The receptors derive from a human donor with low-grade glioma or glioblastoma, undergoing nonglioma brain surgery, or in good health (not recorded which). CDR3s include the opening cysteine and the closing phenylalanine or tryptophan. A D gene is named only where the DNA matches it firmly. Clone size is not always given. Where it is, it says once, few, many or a class for expanded clones.

clone size | D gene | J gene | V gene | CDR3 DNA | CDR3 protein
- | - | TRBJ1-5 | TRBV19 | TGTGCCAGTAGTTGGGGCCGCGGGCGCAATCAGCCCCAGCATTTT | CASSWGRGRNQPQHF
once | - | TRBJ1-2 | TRBV3-1 | TGTGCCAGCAGCCAAGATCCGGGGGAATCCCCCTATGGCTACACCTTC | CASSQDPGESPYGYTF
- | - | TRBJ2-1 | TRBV27 | TGTGCCAGCATCCCAGGCGTAGCGGCCCACTACAATCAGCAGTTCTTC | CASIPGVAAHYNQQFF
few | - | TRBJ2-7 | TRBV12-5 | TGTGCTAGTGGTTTGGTAGTTCAGCCTGCCTACGAGCAGTACTTC | CASGLVVQPAYEQYF
- | - | TRBJ2-4 | TRBV27 | TGTGACAGCAGTCCCAGGGCAGGCAAAAACATTCAGTACTTC | CDSSPRAGKNIQYF
- | TRBD2 | TRBJ2-5 | TRBV29-1 | TGCAGCGTTGAAGCACTAGCGGGAGTAGAGACCCAGTACTTC | CSVEALAGVETQYF
few | - | TRBJ2-7 | TRBV14 | TGTGCCAGCAGCCATGGTCTCCGGACCTCGATAACTTCCTCTACTTGGTACTACGAGCAGTACTTC | CASSHGLRTSITSSTWYYEQYF
- | - | TRBJ2-7 | TRBV20-1 | TGCAGTGCTAGTTTGTTACAGGGATCGTACGAGAAGTACTTC | CSASLLQGSYEKYF
once | - | TRBJ2-5 | TRBV29-1 | TGCAGCGTTGCTATTGGGGGCGCGGTAGAGACCCAGTACTTC | CSVAIGGAVETQYF
once | - | TRBJ2-1 | TRBV13 | TGTGCCAGCAGCTCCTCACTAGTTCACGAGCAGTTCTTC | CASSSSLVHEQFF
- | - | TRBJ1-1 | TRBV29-1 | TGCAGCGTTGTTGCCACTGAAGCTTTCTTC | CSVVATEAFF
few | - | TRBJ2-5 | TRBV18 | TGTGCCAGCTCAAACGCTGGAGAGACCCAGTACTTC | CASSNAGETQYF
- | - | TRBJ2-2 | TRBV12-3/TRBV12-4 | TGTGCCAGCAGTTTTTTGACCGGGGAGCTGTTTTTT | CASSFLTGELFF
- | TRBD2 | TRBJ2-3 | TRBV5-4 | TGTGCCAGCAGCTTCTACTTAGCGGGGACCACAGATACGCAGTATTTT | CASSFYLAGTTDTQYF
- | - | TRBJ2-3 | TRBV4-3 | TGCGCCAGCAGCCAAGGGAACGGAATGAGCACAGATACGCAGTATTTT | CASSQGNGMSTDTQYF
- | - | TRBJ2-5 | TRBV20-1 | TGCAGTGCCCCGAAGCCCTGGGGGTCCCAAGAGACCCAGTACTTC | CSAPKPWGSQETQYF
few | TRBD1 | TRBJ2-7 | TRBV14 | TGTGCCAGCAGCCAAGGGCAGACAGGGTACGAGCAGTACTTC | CASSQGQTGYEQYF
- | - | TRBJ2-5 | TRBV5-4 | TGTGCCAGCAGCTTGGCTTGGGAACAAGAGACCCAGTACTTC | CASSLAWEQETQYF
- | TRBD1 | TRBJ1-2 | TRBV12-3/TRBV12-4 | TGTGCCAGCAGTTTTAGAGGGGGCGCGAGCGGCTACACCTTC | CASSFRGGASGYTF
- | - | TRBJ2-1 | TRBV12-3/TRBV12-4 | TGTGCCAGCAGGGGCCAAAGCTCCTACAATGAGCAGTTCTTC | CASRGQSSYNEQFF
many | - | TRBJ1-1 | TRBV3-1 | TGTGCCAGCAGCCAAGTACCGGGGGACACTGAAGCTTTCTTT | CASSQVPGDTEAFF
- | TRBD1 | TRBJ1-5 | TRBV19 | TGTGCCAGTAAGGGACAGCGATATCAGCCCCAGCATTTT | CASKGQRYQPQHF
- | TRBD1 | TRBJ1-1 | TRBV10-3 | TGTGCCATCAGTAGACAGGGCGGGAACACTGAAGCTTTCTTT | CAISRQGGNTEAFF
- | - | TRBJ1-6 | TRBV2 | TGTGCCAGCAGTCCGCTGGCGGCGGATTCACCCCTCCACTTT | CASSPLAADSPLHF
- | TRBD1 | TRBJ1-5 | TRBV20-1 | TGCTGTGCTTATGGACAGGGGGGTTATCAGCCCCAGCATTTT | CCAYGQGGYQPQHF
- | TRBD2 | TRBJ2-1 | TRBV3-1 | TGTGCCAGCAGCGCCCAACTAGCGGGTCCCTACAATGAGCAGTTCTTC | CASSAQLAGPYNEQFF
- | TRBD2 | TRBJ2-3 | TRBV4-2 | TGTGCCAGCGGCCAAGCGATGGCTAGCGGGATCAGCACAGATACGCAGTATTTT | CASGQAMASGISTDTQYF
few | - | TRBJ2-6 | TRBV6-1 | TGTGCCAGCAGTGGAGAGGGGCCTGGGGCCAACGTCCTGACTTTC | CASSGEGPGANVLTF
- | - | TRBJ1-1 | TRBV27 | TGTGCCAGCAGTTTTTCCAGTAAGACTGGAGCTTTCTTT | CASSFSSKTGAFF
many | - | TRBJ2-5 | TRBV7-2 | TGTGCCAGCAGCCTTGGATCGGAGACCCAGTACTTC | CASSLGSETQYF
many | - | TRBJ1-6 | TRBV20-1 | TGCAGTGCTAGAGTACCCGGGATTTCGGATTCACCCCTCCACTTT | CSARVPGISDSPLHF
many | TRBD2 | TRBJ2-1 | TRBV28 | TGTGCCAGCAGTCCTCCAGCGGGAAGCTCCTACAATGAGCAGTTCTTC | CASSPPAGSSYNEQFF
many | TRBD1 | TRBJ1-5 | TRBV7-8 | TGTGCCAGCAGCTTAGCCGATGGGACAGCCAATCAGCCCCAGCATTTT | CASSLADGTANQPQHF
many | - | TRBJ2-4 | TRBV6-6 | TGTGCCAGCAGTTACTCACAGGGACTAGCCAAAAACATTCAGTACTTC | CASSYSQGLAKNIQYF
medium-sized | - | TRBJ2-1 | TRBV6-1 | TGTGCCAGCACTCATAAGGGGGACGGGGCCCAGCAGTTCTTC | CASTHKGDGAQQFF
- | TRBD2 | TRBJ2-7 | TRBV4-1 | TGCGCCAGCAGCCAACAACTAGCGGGAGTAAACCCCTACTACCAGTACTTC | CASSQQLAGVNPYYQYF
- | - | TRBJ2-5 | TRBV20-1 | TGCAGTGCTAGTGGGAAGGACGGAAGGGGCCAGTACTTC | CSASGKDGRGQYF
few | TRBD2 | TRBJ2-5 | TRBV19 | TGTGCCAGTAGACACCAGAGCGGGGCGGAGACCCAGTACTTC | CASRHQSGAETQYF
many | TRBD2 | TRBJ2-1 | TRBV20-1 | TGCAGTGCACCGGGACTAGCGGGATACAATGAGCAGTTCTTC | CSAPGLAGYNEQFF
- | - | TRBJ1-5 | TRBV30 | TGTGCCTGGAGCACGAGCAATCAGCCCCAGCATTTT | CAWSTSNQPQHF
- | TRBD1 | TRBJ2-7 | TRBV25-1 | TGTGCCAGCAGTACGGGACAGGGGGTATACGAGCAGTACTTC | CASSTGQGVYEQYF
few | - | TRBJ1-2 | TRBV12-3/TRBV12-4 | TGTGCCAGCAGTTTTCAGGGAGCTAACTATGGCTACACCTTC | CASSFQGANYGYTF
- | - | TRBJ2-7 | TRBV11-2 | TGTGCCAGCAGCTTAGATATTGGAATCTACGAGCAGTACTTC | CASSLDIGIYEQYF
- | TRBD2 | TRBJ2-3 | TRBV29-1 | TGCAGCGTCGACGGGGGGACAGATACGCAGTATTTT | CSVDGGTDTQYF
many | - | TRBJ1-2 | TRBV10-3 | TGTGCCATCACCGGGCCGAGGGGCTACACCTTC | CAITGPRGYTF
many | TRBD1 | TRBJ1-5 | TRBV12-3/TRBV12-4 | TGTGCCAGCAGTTCGGGACAGGGACTCTATAGCAATCAGCCCCAGCATTTT | CASSSGQGLYSNQPQHF
many | - | TRBJ2-1 | TRBV28 | TGTGCCAGCACCGGTGGCGATCCTATAGCCCTAAATGAGCAGTTCTTC | CASTGGDPIALNEQFF
many | - | TRBJ1-2 | TRBV6-1 | TGTGCCAGCAGTGAATCGGGGAAAGGCGGCTACACCTTC | CASSESGKGGYTF
few | - | TRBJ2-3 | TRBV19 | TGTGCCAGTAGTGGTCTAGCGACGGGACATGGAGATACGCAGTATTTT | CASSGLATGHGDTQYF
many | TRBD2 | TRBJ2-1 | TRBV25-1 | TGTGCCAGCAGTCTAGCGGGGAACAATGAGCAGTTCTTC | CASSLAGNNEQFF
- | TRBD2 | TRBJ2-4 | TRBV3-1 | TGTGCCAGCATGGGGGGGAGTACCGATAAAAACATTCAGTACTTC | CASMGGSTDKNIQYF
many | - | TRBJ2-3 | TRBV19 | TGTGCCAGTTCCGAGTTGAATACGCAGTATTTT | CASSELNTQYF
- | - | TRBJ1-2 | TRBV12-3/TRBV12-4 | TGTGCCAGCAGTTTAAGGGGCCACTATGTCTACACCTTC | CASSLRGHYVYTF